Detailed here is one T cell receptor (beta chain). This sample is drawn from a study of blood T cell repertoires in COVID-19. Participant reports of clinical history set cohort assignment. Before being deemed recovered, Cohort 3 donors had two negative PCRs, clearance, or symptom resolution. Method: immunoSEQ multiplex PCR; TCRdb's copy keeps in-frame clones and lacks some. The sample has 150,000 to 250,000 clones; around 87% are singletons. V shed 5 bases, J shed 6 bases, and the junction held 13 bases outside the gene matches. Per germline, CDR1 SGHNT and CDR2 YENEEA. This CDR3 is built from 18 residues.

The material sequenced was PBMCs or T cells enriched from blood (not recorded which). This chain links TRBV11-3 with TRBJ2-2, with 12 bases lining up with TRBD2. The sequence came from a woman aged 30 to 39 who had recovered from COVID-19. The CDR3 reads CASSPWLAGGPGAGELFF. The CDR3 DNA sequence: TGTGCCAGCAGCCCCTGGCTAGCGGGAGGGCCTGGAGCCGGGGAGCTGTTTTTT.